One sample yielded the 23 T cell receptor beta chains listed below, sequenced in a study of blood T cell repertoires in COVID-19. Clones were read by immunoSEQ multiplex PCR, and TCRdb kept only the in-frame ones, dropping some. In the table there are 55,000 to 65,000 clones, 75% to 95% of which are singletons. Sequenced sample: peripheral blood. The receptor source for this set is a man in his 60s with acute or convalescent COVID-19.

The chain employs TRBV10-3 and TRBJ1-2, with TRBD1 matching 9 bases. V shed 0 bases, J shed 6 bases, and the junction held 5 bases outside the gene matches. The CDR3 consists of 15 residues. Germline V gene data show CDR1 as ENHRY and CDR2 as SYGVKD. CDR3 nucleotides: TGTGCCATCAGTGAGTCGGGACAGGGCGTTAATGGCTACACCTTC. Its protein is CAISESGQGVNGYTF.

The chain recombines TRBV5-1 with TRBJ1-5; maybe TRBD1 (5 bases). The CDR3 is made up of 14 amino acids. Trimming stripped 0 bases from V and 5 bases from J, with 9 bases between. Germline CDR1 reads SGHRS; CDR2 reads YFSETQ. The CDR3 loop reads CASSLGGADQPQHF. CDR3 sequence (DNA): TGCGCCAGCAGCTTGGGCGGGGCGGATCAGCCCCAGCATTTT.

V is TRBV11-3 and J is TRBJ1-3; D unclear. This CDR3 contains 14 residues. CDR1 and CDR2 from the germline V gene are SGHNT and YENEEA. Trimming took off 5 bases at V and 0 bases at J, with 8 bases between the two ends. The DNA of the CDR3 is TGTGCCAGCAGCGATCGAGGCTCTGGAAACACCATATATTTT. Its translation is CASSDRGSGNTIYF.

The chain couples TRBV12-5 to TRBJ1-2; D unclear. The CDR3 has 13 amino acids. Germline CDR1 reads LGHNT; CDR2 reads FRNRAP. Trimming shortened V by 2 bases and J by 7 bases, and 11 bases separated the two germline ends. The chain's CDR3 is CASGLSQARGYTF. CDR3 sequence (DNA): TGTGCTAGTGGTTTGTCTCAAGCTCGTGGCTACACCTTC.

V usage is TRBV11-3 and J usage is TRBJ2-3; D ambiguous. Trimming cost V 0 bases and J 8 bases, with 9 bases left between them. Germline V gene sequence: CDR1 SGHNT, CDR2 YENEEA. This CDR3 has 13 amino acids. The CDR3 nucleotides are TGTGCCAGCAGCTTAGAGGCTAGAGGTACGCAGTATTTT. This encodes CASSLEARGTQYF.

The chain employs TRBV24-1 and TRBJ2-1; a possible D gene is TRBD1 (6 bases). The CDR3 sequence is 14 residues long. Deletions cut 1 base from V and 9 bases from J, with 12 bases between. Germline lookup yields CDR1 KGHDR and CDR2 SFDVKD. CDR3 coding DNA: TGTGCCACCAGTGATTTTACAGGGTTTAGTGAGCAGTTCTTC. Translated, it gives CATSDFTGFSEQFF.

J is TRBJ1-2 and V is TRBV6-5; D remains ambiguous. CDR3 length equals 12 residues. The germline CDR1 and CDR2 sequences are MNHEY and SVGAGI. V was trimmed by 8 bases and J by 10 bases, leaving 17 bases between them. CDR3 nucleotides: TGTGCCAGCCCATCCGGACTGGATGACTACACCTTC. It yields the protein CASPSGLDDYTF.

This chain uses TRBV24-1 with TRBJ2-1; 11 nucleotides match TRBD2. Germline lookup yields CDR1 KGHDR and CDR2 SFDVKD. With 2 bases clipped from V and 0 bases from J, the junction kept 14 bases outside the gene matches. The length of the CDR3 is 21 residues. For the CDR3, the DNA is TGTGCCACCAGTGATTCTGGGACTGGGACTAGCGGCCTCGACTCCTACAATGAGCAGTTCTTC. Its protein product is CATSDSGTGTSGLDSYNEQFF.

V is TRBV11-3 and J is TRBJ2-2; a possible D gene is TRBD1 (6 bases). The V and J ends lost 5 bases and 4 bases respectively, with 20 bases between them. Germline CDR1 reads SGHNT; CDR2 reads YENEEA. The CDR3 runs to 17 residues. The CDR3 region has the DNA TGTGCCAGCAGCGCAACAGGGATTGGGGTTTCCACCGGGGAGCTGTTTTTT. Its protein is CASSATGIGVSTGELFF.

This clone was counted a single time. DNA for the CDR3: TGCGCCAGCAGCCAAGATCAGGCAGGGGGCAAGTATGGCTACACCTTC. It specifies CASSQDQAGGKYGYTF. The chain is built from TRBV4-1 and TRBJ1-2, with 8 bases matching TRBD1. The CDR3 totals 16 residues. Looked up from germline, CDR1 is MGHRA and CDR2 is YSYEKL. Unmatched junction bases numbered 8, after V lost 0 bases and J lost 5 bases.

J is TRBJ1-1 and V is TRBV24-1, with 12 positions matching TRBD1. CDR3 length: 16 residues. Germline V gives CDR1 KGHDR, CDR2 SFDVKD. The V and J ends lost 3 bases and 10 bases, in that order; junction bases with no gene match: 11. CDR3 nucleotides: TGTGCCACCAGTGATACACCGGGACAGGGGGCGGTTGGAGCTTTCTTT. It codes for CATSDTPGQGAVGAFF.

Only one count was recorded for this clone. This sequence joins TRBV7-9 and TRBJ1-4; 11 bases agree with TRBD1. J gave up 7 bases and V 4 bases, and 5 bases lay outside the gene matches. Germline CDR1 reads SEHNR; CDR2 reads FQNEAQ (reference sequence). The CDR3 covers 15 residues. CDR3 loop: CASSWGQGDGEKLFF. The CDR3 DNA reads as TGTGCCAGCAGCTGGGGACAGGGGGACGGTGAAAAACTGTTTTTT.

The chain joins TRBV4-3 to TRBJ1-5; D is unclear. This CDR3 is built from 16 residues. Germline-derived CDR1 and CDR2 are LGHNA and YSLEER. V was trimmed by 0 bases and J by 0 bases, leaving 9 bases between them. The CDR3 coding sequence is TGCGCCAGCAGCCAAGAACTCCAGGTTAGCAATCAGCCCCAGCATTTT. Residues: CASSQELQVSNQPQHF.

The chain joins TRBV12-3 or TRBV12-4 to TRBJ2-5; D is undetermined. This CDR3 has 13 amino acids. The ends were cut back, 7 bases at V and 4 bases at J, with 13 bases in the middle. CDR3 region: CASTPPFGETQYF. For the CDR3, the DNA is TGTGCCAGCACCCCCCCGTTCGGAGAGACCCAGTACTTC.

J is TRBJ1-1 and V is TRBV19; 9 bases fit TRBD1. J was trimmed by 4 bases and V by 4 bases; bases with no gene match: 4. The CDR3 consists of 14 residues. Germline CDR1 reads LNHDA; CDR2 reads SQIVND (reference sequence). This CDR3 reads CASSNGQGPTEAFF. DNA for the CDR3: TGTGCCAGTAGTAACGGACAGGGGCCCACTGAAGCTTTCTTT. Drawing the rest from reference TRBV19 and TRBJ1-1, the complete variable domain is DGGITQSPKYLFRKEGQNVTLSCEQNLNHDAMYWYRQDPGQGLRLIYYSQIVNDFQKGDIAEGYSVSREKKESFPLTVTSAQKNPTAFYLCASSNGQGPTEAFFGQGTRLTVV.

This chain links TRBV4-3 with TRBJ2-7; 7 bases agree with TRBD2. Trimming cost V 4 bases and J 2 bases; bases outside gene matches: 8. This CDR3 has 15 residues. Looked up from germline, CDR1 is LGHNA and CDR2 is YSLEER. For the CDR3, the DNA is TGCGCCAGCAGCCTTCAGAGGCGGGAGCCCTACGAGCAGTACTTC. Its protein is CASSLQRREPYEQYF.

The rearrangement uses TRBV6-5 and TRBJ1-5; 8 bases align to TRBD1. J was trimmed by 6 bases and V by 6 bases; bases with no gene match: 4. Germline V lookup: CDR1 MNHEY, CDR2 SVGAGI. This CDR3 is built from 13 residues. CDR3 protein: CASRDRVSQPQHF. CDR3 sequence (DNA): TGTGCCAGCAGGGACAGGGTGTCTCAGCCCCAGCATTTT.

The chain recombines TRBV11-3 with TRBJ2-2; TRBD2 agrees at 12 bases. Per the germline V gene, CDR1 is SGHNT and CDR2 is YENEEA. The CDR3 extends over 18 amino acids. Unmatched junction bases numbered 15, after V lost 5 bases and J lost 8 bases. This CDR3 reads CASSPRPGLAGTWGELFF. The DNA of the CDR3 is TGTGCCAGCAGCCCCCGCCCCGGACTAGCGGGGACTTGGGGGGAGCTGTTTTTT.

This chain connects TRBV19 to TRBJ1-5; the match to TRBD1 covers 10 bases. Germline CDR1 is LNHDA and CDR2 is SQIVND (reference sequence). The length of the CDR3 is 15 residues. Trimming took 6 bases from V and 7 from J; bases not matched to a gene: 9. CDR3 in amino acids: CASRGTGTGAQPQHF. The CDR3 DNA is TGTGCCAGTAGAGGGACCGGGACAGGGGCCCAGCCCCAGCATTTT.

This clone was seen a single time. Sequence at one end of the junction differs from germline and may be a read error. The V gene is TRBV7-7, the J gene TRBJ2-3; the match to TRBD2 covers 8 bases. The CDR3 runs 15 residues. Germline V gives CDR1 SSHAT, CDR2 FNYEAQ (reference sequence). DNA for the CDR3: TGTGCTAGCAGCCCCGGAATAGCGGGAAGCCATACGCAGTATTTT. Translated, it gives CASSPGIAGSHTQYF.

The genes are TRBV6-5 and TRBJ1-3; 7 nucleotides align to TRBD1. From germline, CDR1 is MNHEY and CDR2 SVGAGI. The ends lost 5 bases at V and 0 bases at J; junction bases unmatched: 4. The length of the CDR3 is 15 residues. The CDR3 region has the DNA TGTGCCAGCAGTCGACAGGGCCGCTCTGGAAACACCATATATTTT. It codes for CASSRQGRSGNTIYF.

In its sample, this clone was seen once. This chain connects TRBV14 to TRBJ2-3; 8 bases agree with TRBD2. The J segment lost 3 bases and the V segment lost 4 bases, leaving 6 bases of the junction unmatched. CDR3 size: 15 residues. The germline V gene encodes CDR1 SGHDN and CDR2 FVKESK. The CDR3 DNA reads as TGTGCCAGCAGCCGGAGGAGCGGGAGTACAGATACGCAGTATTTT. Its translation is CASSRRSGSTDTQYF.

The J gene is TRBJ2-1, the V gene TRBV11-2, with a possible D match to TRBD1 (5 bases). This CDR3 has 15 amino acids. V was clipped by 2 bases and J by 6 bases, with 14 bases between them. The V gene's germline CDR1 is SGHAT and CDR2 FQNNGV. CDR3 sequence: CASSLQGPLSNEQFF. In DNA, the CDR3 is TGTGCCAGCAGCTTACAGGGCCCGCTGTCCAATGAGCAGTTCTTC.